A selection of T cell receptor beta chains follows, all from one sample in a study. TCRdb reanalysed the 5' RACE reads using MiXCR and keeps one entry per CDR3 protein. This table has some 62,000 distinct CDR3 sequences, approximately 22% appearing once. The sample was memory CD4+ T cells sorted from a lymph node. Receptors were obtained from a female donor with breast cancer. Each CDR3 is given with its conserved first and last residue. Fields, in order: V gene, clone size, J gene, D gene, CDR3 DNA, CDR3 protein. D genes are given only for firm matches. Expanded clones are given a class, and other clones once, few, many or no size at all.

V: TRBV5-6
size: many
J: TRBJ1-1
D: -
DNA: TGTGCCAGCAGCTTGGTTGACAGCAAGAACACTGAAGCTTTCTTT
CDR3: CASSLVDSKNTEAFF

V: TRBV5-5
size: -
J: TRBJ2-7
D: -
DNA: TGTGCCAGCAGCTTGTTGGGGGGCCCCACCTACGAGCAGTACTTC
CDR3: CASSLLGGPTYEQYF

V: TRBV6-2/TRBV6-3
size: many
J: TRBJ2-5
D: -
DNA: TGTGCCAGCAGTTATTTCGGGACCCAGTACTTC
CDR3: CASSYFGTQYF

V: TRBV7-9
size: many
J: TRBJ2-7
D: -
DNA: TGTGCCAGCAGCTTAGCCTTGGAGCAGTACTTC
CDR3: CASSLALEQYF

V: TRBV5-1
size: few
J: TRBJ1-6
D: TRBD1
DNA: TGCGCCAGCAGGGGACAGGGGAGTTCACCCCTCCACTTT
CDR3: CASRGQGSSPLHF

V: TRBV7-9
size: many
J: TRBJ1-2
D: -
DNA: TGTGCCAGCAGTCTTAGCAAATCCTATGGCTACACCTTC
CDR3: CASSLSKSYGYTF

V: TRBV7-2
size: few
J: TRBJ1-2
D: TRBD1
DNA: TGTGCCAGCAGCAATATCCCAGGGGGCCTCTATGGCTACACCTTC
CDR3: CASSNIPGGLYGYTF

V: TRBV7-9
size: many
J: TRBJ2-1
D: TRBD2
DNA: TGTGCCAGCAGCCCGGGGGGGACCCCCTACAATGAGCAGTTCTTC
CDR3: CASSPGGTPYNEQFF

V: TRBV6-6
size: -
J: TRBJ2-6
D: TRBD2
DNA: TGTGCCAGCTGGGAGGGAGCTGGGGCCAACGTCCTGACTTTC
CDR3: CASWEGAGANVLTF

V: TRBV20-1
size: many
J: TRBJ2-5
D: -
DNA: TGCAGTGCTAGCGCCAGTCCGCGGGAGACCCAGTACTTC
CDR3: CSASASPRETQYF

V: TRBV28
size: -
J: TRBJ1-5
D: TRBD1
DNA: TGTGCAAGCAGGACCCCCGGGACAGCTGAGGGGCCCCAGCATTTT
CDR3: CASRTPGTAEGPQHF

V: TRBV5-1
size: many
J: TRBJ2-5
D: TRBD2
DNA: TGCGCCAGCAGCTTGGTGGCTAGCGGGCAAGAGACCCAGTACTTC
CDR3: CASSLVASGQETQYF

V: TRBV4-2
size: few
J: TRBJ1-2
D: -
DNA: TGTGCCAGCAGCCAAGAACCCCACACGACCTATGGCTACACCTTC
CDR3: CASSQEPHTTYGYTF

V: TRBV11-2
size: few
J: TRBJ2-2
D: TRBD1
DNA: TGTGCCAGCAGCTTTGTGAGGACAGGGAGGAAGGGGGAGCTGTTTTTT
CDR3: CASSFVRTGRKGELFF

V: TRBV12-3/TRBV12-4
size: -
J: TRBJ1-2
D: TRBD1
DNA: TGTGCCGGCAGTCCCACAGGGGCCTATGGCTACGCCTTC
CDR3: CAGSPTGAYGYAF

V: TRBV5-1
size: once
J: TRBJ2-7
D: -
DNA: TGCGCCAGCACTTCCGAGGGACGAGCGATAAACGAGCAGTACTTC
CDR3: CASTSEGRAINEQYF

V: TRBV4-2
size: few
J: TRBJ1-2
D: TRBD1
DNA: TGTGCCAGCAGCCCTGGACAGGGTCCCTATGGCTACACCTTC
CDR3: CASSPGQGPYGYTF

V: TRBV4-2
size: -
J: TRBJ2-3
D: -
DNA: TGTGCCAGCAGCCAAGTTTCTAGCGGCACAGATACGCAGTATTTT
CDR3: CASSQVSSGTDTQYF

V: TRBV7-2
size: many
J: TRBJ2-2
D: -
DNA: TGTGCCAGCAGCTTGGGCGGCAACGCGAACACCGGGGAGCTGTTTTTT
CDR3: CASSLGGNANTGELFF

V: TRBV6-5
size: many
J: TRBJ2-5
D: TRBD1
DNA: TGTGCCAGCAGTTACTCGAGGGGGCGCACCCCCTCCCAGTACTTC
CDR3: CASSYSRGRTPSQYF

V: TRBV7-6
size: few
J: TRBJ1-4
D: -
DNA: TGTGCCAGCAGCCGAACCCAACTGGAGACTAATGAAAAACTGTTTTTT
CDR3: CASSRTQLETNEKLFF

V: TRBV6-1
size: many
J: TRBJ1-1
D: TRBD1
DNA: TGTGCCAGCAGTGACGGGGGGACAGCGACTAAAGCTTTCTTT
CDR3: CASSDGGTATKAFF

V: TRBV7-8
size: -
J: TRBJ2-6
D: -
DNA: TGTGCCAGCAGCGTGACAGGTCACGGGGCCAACGTCCTGACTTTC
CDR3: CASSVTGHGANVLTF

V: TRBV11-2
size: -
J: TRBJ1-1
D: -
DNA: TGTGCCAGCAGCCTTGGGGGTGTGAACGCGGAAGCTTTCTTT
CDR3: CASSLGGVNAEAFF

V: TRBV20-1
size: many
J: TRBJ2-5
D: -
DNA: TGCAGTGCGCACACCTTCGGGACCCCACACCGTACCCAGTACTTC
CDR3: CSAHTFGTPHRTQYF

V: TRBV7-2
size: few
J: TRBJ2-3
D: -
DNA: TGTGCCAGCAGCTTAGTAGGGGGGGGCGCGGGCACAGATACGCAGTATTTT
CDR3: CASSLVGGGAGTDTQYF